The clone carrying this TCR beta chain has at least ten counts. Its target is not known. The data belong to a study of Graves' ophthalmopathy and Graves' hyperthyroidism. Moderately to severely active ophthalmopathy under 3 months, CAS at least 3, NOSPECS at least 4. Patients were diagnosed from clinical symptoms, serum thyroxine, TRAb, thyroid ultrasound and orbital computed tomography. RNA transcripts were the template, and TCR beta CDR3 regions were amplified from them. In the first round, RT-PCR was carried out with HTBI primers, and a multiplex PCR formed the second round. TCRdb used MiXCR to reprocess the multiplex PCR reads, holding one entry per CDR3 protein. The data hold under 350,000 distinct CDR3 sequences, with 15% to 20% observed a single time. Notes on the study in general: Blood repertoires reportedly contained most expanded thyroid clonotypes above 0.001 frequency. From stable hyperthyroidism, ophthalmopathy was separated by a 13-signature model with about 88% sensitivity and roughly 81% specificity.

The CDR3 contains 16 residues. CDR1 and CDR2 from the germline V gene are MGHRA and YSYEKL. Trimming shortened V by 0 bases and J by 4 bases, and 15 bases separated the two germline ends. V and J are TRBV4-1 and TRBJ1-2, with D maybe TRBD1 (5 bases). Sequenced material: peripheral blood. This sequence originates from an adult man with Graves' ophthalmopathy. The CDR3 DNA is TGCGCCAGCAGCCAAGATAAGGCGCCAGGGATCTATGGCTACACCTTC. This translates into CASSQDKAPGIYGYTF.